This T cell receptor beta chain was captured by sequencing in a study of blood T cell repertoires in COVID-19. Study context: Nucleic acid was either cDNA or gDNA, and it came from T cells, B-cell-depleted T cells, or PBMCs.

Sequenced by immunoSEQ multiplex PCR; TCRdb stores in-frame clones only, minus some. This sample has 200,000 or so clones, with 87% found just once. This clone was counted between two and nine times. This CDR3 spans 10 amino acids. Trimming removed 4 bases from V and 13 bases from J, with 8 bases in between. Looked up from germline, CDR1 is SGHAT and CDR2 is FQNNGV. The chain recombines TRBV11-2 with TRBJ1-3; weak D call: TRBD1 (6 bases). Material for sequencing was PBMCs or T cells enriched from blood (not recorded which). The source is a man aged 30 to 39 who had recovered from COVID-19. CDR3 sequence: CASSYDRIYF. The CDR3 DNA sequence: TGTGCCAGCAGCTATGACAGGATATATTTT. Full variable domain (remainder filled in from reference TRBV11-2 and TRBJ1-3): EAGVAQSPRYKIIEKRQSVAFWCNPISGHATLYWYQQILGQGPKLLIQFQNNGVVDDSQLPKDRFSAERLKGVDSTLKIQPAKLEDSAVYLCASSYDRIYFGEGSWLTVV.